This TCR beta chain was profiled in a study of shared clonotypes between healthy human individuals. This clone has only a few counts. Germline CDR1 reads MNHEY; CDR2 reads SMNVEV (reference sequence). The CDR3 consists of 14 residues. V lost 5 bases to trimming and J lost 3 bases; unmatched junction nucleotides: 6. Loaded into unsorted PBMC replicate PCRs was about 330 ng DNA, 30,000 to 35,000 T cell genomes. The data were produced by immunoSEQ multiplex PCR, yet TCRdb's version contains in-frame clones alone and is incomplete. There are about 530,000 clones in the sample; 75% to 80% occur only once, and around 13% lies in the top ten.

J is TRBJ2-7 and V is TRBV27; 8 bases map to TRBD1. The sequenced sample consisted of PBMCs. The sequence came from a woman aged 35 to 49 in good health. Some clones in this sample may be carry-over from other donors' samples. DNA for the CDR3: TGTGCCAGCAGTCCGTGGACAGGGAGCTACGAGCAGTACTTC. It yields the protein CASSPWTGSYEQYF.